This T cell receptor beta chain was captured by sequencing in a study of glioma-infiltrating T cells after dendritic cell vaccination. Study at large: Dendritic cell vaccine was injected intradermally three times, biweekly.

CDR3 length: 17 amino acids. The germline gives CDR1 SGHDT, CDR2 YYEEEE. The V and J ends lost 3 bases and 3 bases, in that order; junction bases with no gene match: 8. Profiled with immunoSEQ multiplex PCR; TCRdb holds only in-frame clones, not every one. Of 90,000 to 95,000 clones listed, approximately 78% are singletons. As to time point: after dendritic cell vaccination, including at tumor progression/relapse. This receptor was identified in a human donor with glioblastoma. The sequencing here drew on blood, taken after dendritic cell vaccination. The chain carries TRBV5-6 and TRBJ2-2; the match to TRBD1 covers 10 bases. The CDR3: CASSYLTGTGDTGELFF. Here the CDR3 DNA reads TGTGCCAGCAGCTACCTAACCGGGACAGGGGACACCGGGGAGCTGTTTTTT.